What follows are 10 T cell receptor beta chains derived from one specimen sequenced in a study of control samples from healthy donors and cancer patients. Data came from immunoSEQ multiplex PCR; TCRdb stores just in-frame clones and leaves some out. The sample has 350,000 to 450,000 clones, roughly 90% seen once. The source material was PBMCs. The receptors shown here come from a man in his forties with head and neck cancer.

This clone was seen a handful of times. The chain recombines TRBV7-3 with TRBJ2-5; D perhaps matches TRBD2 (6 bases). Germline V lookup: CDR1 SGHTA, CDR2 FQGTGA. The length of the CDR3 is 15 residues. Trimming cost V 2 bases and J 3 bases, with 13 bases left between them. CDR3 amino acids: CASSLGGSREETQYF. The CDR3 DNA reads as TGTGCCAGCAGCTTAGGAGGGTCTAGGGAAGAGACCCAGTACTTC. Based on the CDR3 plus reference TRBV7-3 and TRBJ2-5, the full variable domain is GAGVSQTPSNKVTEKGKYVELRCDPISGHTALYWYRQSLGQGPEFLIYFQGTGAADDSGLPNDRFFAVRPEGSVSTLKIQRTERGDSAVYLCASSLGGSREETQYFGPGTRLLVL.

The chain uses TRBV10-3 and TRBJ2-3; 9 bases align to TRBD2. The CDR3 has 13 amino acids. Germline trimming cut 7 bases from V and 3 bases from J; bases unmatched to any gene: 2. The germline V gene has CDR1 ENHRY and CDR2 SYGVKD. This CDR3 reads CAITTSGTDTQYF. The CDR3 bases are TGTGCCATCACTACTAGCGGGACAGATACGCAGTATTTT.

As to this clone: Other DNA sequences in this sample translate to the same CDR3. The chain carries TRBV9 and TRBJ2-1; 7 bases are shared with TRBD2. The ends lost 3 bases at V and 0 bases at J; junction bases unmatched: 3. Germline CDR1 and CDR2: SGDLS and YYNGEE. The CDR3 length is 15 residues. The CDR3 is CASSERGSSYNEQFF. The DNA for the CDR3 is TGTGCCAGCAGCGAGCGGGGTAGCTCCTACAATGAGCAGTTCTTC. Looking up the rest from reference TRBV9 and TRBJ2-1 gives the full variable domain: DSGVTQTPKHLITATGQRVTLRCSPRSGDLSVYWYQQSLDQGLQFLIQYYNGEERAKGNILERFSAQQFPDLHSELNLSSLELGDSALYFCASSERGSSYNEQFFGPGTRLTVL.

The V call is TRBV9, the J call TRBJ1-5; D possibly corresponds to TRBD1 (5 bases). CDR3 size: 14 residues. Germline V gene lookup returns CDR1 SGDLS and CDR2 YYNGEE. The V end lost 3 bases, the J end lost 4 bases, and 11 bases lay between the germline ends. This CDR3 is CASSAAGLNQPQHF. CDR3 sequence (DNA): TGTGCCAGCAGCGCGGCGGGGCTTAATCAGCCCCAGCATTTT.

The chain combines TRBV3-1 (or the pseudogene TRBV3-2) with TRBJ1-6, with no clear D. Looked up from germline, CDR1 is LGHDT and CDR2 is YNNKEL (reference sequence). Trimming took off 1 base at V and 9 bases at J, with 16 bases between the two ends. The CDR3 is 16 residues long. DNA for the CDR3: TGTGCCAGCAGCCAAGTAGGGTTTCGGGGAAGTTCACCCCTCCACTTT. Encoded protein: CASSQVGFRGSSPLHF.

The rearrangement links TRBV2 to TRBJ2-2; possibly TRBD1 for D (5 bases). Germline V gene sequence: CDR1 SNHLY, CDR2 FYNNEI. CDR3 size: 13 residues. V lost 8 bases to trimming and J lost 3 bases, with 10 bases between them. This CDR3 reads CASDQGDTGELFF. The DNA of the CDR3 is TGTGCCAGCGATCAGGGTGACACCGGGGAGCTGTTTTTT.

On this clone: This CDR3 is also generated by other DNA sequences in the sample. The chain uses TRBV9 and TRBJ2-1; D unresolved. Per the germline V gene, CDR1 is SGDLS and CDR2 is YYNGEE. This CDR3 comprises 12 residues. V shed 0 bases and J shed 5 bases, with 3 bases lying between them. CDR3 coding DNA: TGTGCCAGCAGCGTAGAGAACAATGAGCAGTTCTTC. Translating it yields CASSVENNEQFF. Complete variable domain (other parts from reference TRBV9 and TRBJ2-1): DSGVTQTPKHLITATGQRVTLRCSPRSGDLSVYWYQQSLDQGLQFLIQYYNGEERAKGNILERFSAQQFPDLHSELNLSSLELGDSALYFCASSVENNEQFFGPGTRLTVL.

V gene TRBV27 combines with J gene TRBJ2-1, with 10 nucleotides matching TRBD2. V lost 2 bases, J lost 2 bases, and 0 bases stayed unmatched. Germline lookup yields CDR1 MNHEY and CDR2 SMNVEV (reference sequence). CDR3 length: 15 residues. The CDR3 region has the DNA TGTGCCAGCAGTTTAACTAGCGGGACCTACAATGAGCAGTTCTTC. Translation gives CASSLTSGTYNEQFF.

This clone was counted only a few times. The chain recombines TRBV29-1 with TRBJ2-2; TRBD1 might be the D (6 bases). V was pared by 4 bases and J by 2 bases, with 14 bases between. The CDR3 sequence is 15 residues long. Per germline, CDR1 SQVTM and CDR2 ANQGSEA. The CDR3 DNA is TGCAGCGTTGTGGTGGGGGCCATAAACACCGGGGAGCTGTTTTTT. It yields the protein CSVVVGAINTGELFF.

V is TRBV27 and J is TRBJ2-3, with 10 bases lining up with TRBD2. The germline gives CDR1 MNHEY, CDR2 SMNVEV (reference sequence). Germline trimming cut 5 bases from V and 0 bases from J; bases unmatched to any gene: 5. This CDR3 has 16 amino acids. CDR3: CASSLPTSGSTDTQYF. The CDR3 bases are TGTGCCAGCAGTCTCCCGACTAGCGGGAGCACAGATACGCAGTATTTT.